Listed below are T cell receptor beta chains from one sample, sequenced in a study of graft-versus-host responses after intestinal transplantation. The table came from immunoSEQ multiplex PCR; TCRdb's copy has only in-frame clones and leaves some out. The sample consists of around 30,000 clones, approximately 93% of them appearing once. The sequencing used PBMCs, collected about ten weeks after intestinal transplant. Receptor source: a human patient who received an intestinal transplant, so some T cells may come from the graft donor. The CDR3 runs from the conserved cysteine through the conserved F or W. Fields, in order: clone size, D gene, V gene, J gene, CDR3 DNA, CDR3 protein. A D gene is named only where the DNA matches it firmly. The size field is filled for only some rows; it gives once, few, many or a size class.

abundance: -
d_gene: TRBD1
v_gene: TRBV7-9
j_gene: TRBJ1-1
CDR3nt: TGTGCCAGCAGAGACGGACAGGGCCTGAACACTGAAGCTTTCTTT
CDR3aa: CASRDGQGLNTEAFF

abundance: -
d_gene: TRBD2
v_gene: TRBV9
j_gene: TRBJ2-2
CDR3nt: TGTGCCAGCAGCGTAGCATCAGCGGGGGCGAACACCGGGGAGCTGTTTTTT
CDR3aa: CASSVASAGANTGELFF

abundance: -
d_gene: -
v_gene: TRBV11-2
j_gene: TRBJ1-1
CDR3nt: TGTGCCAGCAGCCCGACCCTGAACACTGAAGCTTTCTTT
CDR3aa: CASSPTLNTEAFF

abundance: once
d_gene: -
v_gene: TRBV5-6
j_gene: TRBJ2-3
CDR3nt: TGTGCCAGCAGCTTAATCGTCGATACGCAGTATTTT
CDR3aa: CASSLIVDTQYF

abundance: -
d_gene: TRBD1
v_gene: TRBV6-1
j_gene: TRBJ2-1
CDR3nt: TGTGCCAGCAGGCCACAGGGGGCAATTTACAATGAGCAGTTCTTC
CDR3aa: CASRPQGAIYNEQFF

abundance: -
d_gene: TRBD1
v_gene: TRBV10-3
j_gene: TRBJ2-1
CDR3nt: TGTGCCATCAGAGGACAGGGAGGCTACAATGAGCAGTTCTTC
CDR3aa: CAIRGQGGYNEQFF

abundance: -
d_gene: TRBD1
v_gene: TRBV28
j_gene: TRBJ2-1
CDR3nt: TGTGCCGCCACAGGGGTGTCCTACAATGAGCAGTTCTTC
CDR3aa: CAATGVSYNEQFF

abundance: -
d_gene: TRBD2
v_gene: TRBV9
j_gene: TRBJ2-5
CDR3nt: TGTGCCAGCAGCGGAGGACTAGCGGGGGCCGGGGAGACCCAGTACTTC
CDR3aa: CASSGGLAGAGETQYF

abundance: -
d_gene: -
v_gene: TRBV4-3
j_gene: TRBJ2-3
CDR3nt: TGCGCCAGCAGCCACCACCGGTTCGGATTCGGCACAGATACGCAGTATTTT
CDR3aa: CASSHHRFGFGTDTQYF

abundance: -
d_gene: -
v_gene: TRBV4-3
j_gene: TRBJ2-3
CDR3nt: TGCGCCAGCAGCCAAGAGCTACACCCTAGCACAGATACGCAGTATTTT
CDR3aa: CASSQELHPSTDTQYF

abundance: -
d_gene: TRBD1
v_gene: TRBV29-1
j_gene: TRBJ1-1
CDR3nt: TGCAGCGTTGGGACAGGGAACACTGAAGCTTTCTTT
CDR3aa: CSVGTGNTEAFF

abundance: -
d_gene: TRBD1
v_gene: TRBV6-6
j_gene: TRBJ1-5
CDR3nt: TGTGCCAGCAGCTCTCATACAGGGGGCTGGATTCAGCCCCAGCATTTT
CDR3aa: CASSSHTGGWIQPQHF

abundance: -
d_gene: -
v_gene: TRBV29-1
j_gene: TRBJ2-4
CDR3nt: TGCAGCGCCAAGCTCCGACAGAAGGGAACCAAAAACATTCAGTACTTC
CDR3aa: CSAKLRQKGTKNIQYF

abundance: -
d_gene: -
v_gene: TRBV9
j_gene: TRBJ2-7
CDR3nt: TGTGCCAGCAGCGTAGGACCCTCCATCGAGCAGTACTTC
CDR3aa: CASSVGPSIEQYF

abundance: -
d_gene: TRBD1
v_gene: TRBV27
j_gene: TRBJ2-7
CDR3nt: TGTGCCAGCAGTTTATCAACAGGGGCCTACGAGCAGTACTTC
CDR3aa: CASSLSTGAYEQYF

abundance: -
d_gene: -
v_gene: TRBV11-2
j_gene: TRBJ1-1
CDR3nt: TGTGCCAGCAGCTTAGGGACGGTCTTTTTGAACACTGAAGCTTTCTTT
CDR3aa: CASSLGTVFLNTEAFF

abundance: -
d_gene: -
v_gene: TRBV7-9
j_gene: TRBJ1-1
CDR3nt: TGTGCCAGCAGCCCCAGAGGGGCGGGGAAGAACACTGAAGCCTTCTTT
CDR3aa: CASSPRGAGKNTEAFF

abundance: -
d_gene: TRBD2
v_gene: TRBV4-2
j_gene: TRBJ2-7
CDR3nt: TGTGCCAGCAGCCCCGGACTAGCCCAAGTGAACGAGCAGTACTTC
CDR3aa: CASSPGLAQVNEQYF

abundance: -
d_gene: -
v_gene: TRBV9
j_gene: TRBJ2-4
CDR3nt: TGTGCCAGCAGCGTAAGAAAACGTGGACCGCCCGATCAGTACTTC
CDR3aa: CASSVRKRGPPDQYF

abundance: once
d_gene: -
v_gene: TRBV6-1
j_gene: TRBJ2-7
CDR3nt: TGTGCCAGCAGTGATGGTAGAGAATTCTACGAGCAGTACTTC
CDR3aa: CASSDGREFYEQYF

abundance: -
d_gene: TRBD1
v_gene: TRBV19
j_gene: TRBJ2-7
CDR3nt: TGTGCCAGTAGTTTACGGGACAGGGTCTACGAGCAGTACTTC
CDR3aa: CASSLRDRVYEQYF

abundance: -
d_gene: -
v_gene: TRBV29-1
j_gene: TRBJ1-5
CDR3nt: TGCAGCGTTGAGTACGGAAGCAATCAGCCCCAGCATTTT
CDR3aa: CSVEYGSNQPQHF